What follows are 18 T cell receptor beta chains derived from one specimen sequenced in a study of T cell repertoires in cytomegalovirus infection. TCRdb passed the reads through MiXCR, listing each CDR3 protein once. The data hold 550,000 to 850,000 distinct CDR3 sequences, with around a third observed a single time. The antigens for these receptors are not known. The source material was cultured PBMCs, sampled from culture after CMV antigen stimulation. These receptors came from a human donor in good health (CMV status not recorded). Some clones in this sample may be carry-over from other donors' samples.

The chain uses TRBV6-1 and TRBJ2-5; tentatively, D is TRBD2 (6 bases). This CDR3 comprises 14 residues. The V end lost 6 bases, the J end lost 3 bases, and 14 bases lay between the germline ends. Germline loops: CDR1 MNHNS, CDR2 SASEGT. The chain's CDR3 is CASSSGVTKETQYF. The CDR3 DNA reads TGTGCCAGCAGCTCGGGAGTTACTAAAGAGACCCAGTACTTC.

This clonotype turned up a few times. CDR3 nucleotide sequence: TGTGCCAGCAGCCCCTGGACCTCAGATACGCAGTATTTT. It codes for CASSPWTSDTQYF. The chain employs TRBV7-9 and TRBJ2-3; D gene uncertain. This CDR3 has 13 amino acids. The V end lost 5 bases, the J end lost 4 bases, and 10 bases lay between the germline ends. CDR1 SEHNR and CDR2 FQNEAQ come from the germline V gene (reference sequence).

V is TRBV5-4 and J is TRBJ2-1; D is possibly TRBD1 or TRBD2 (6 bases each). The CDR3 extends over 13 amino acids. CDR1 and CDR2 (germline): SGHNT, YYREEE (reference sequence). V was cut by 5 bases and J by 14 bases, with 20 bases left in between. The DNA of the CDR3 is TGTGCCAGCAGAAGCAGGGACAACGGGAGAGAGTTCTTC. Encoded protein: CASRSRDNGREFF.

The table lists this clonotype with a count of one. The chain employs TRBV7-9 and TRBJ1-4; a weak D match, TRBD1 (5 bases). The germline V and J ends were trimmed by 5 bases and 5 bases, with 12 bases remaining between them. Germline V lookup: CDR1 SEHNR, CDR2 FQNEAQ (reference sequence). CDR3 length: 14 residues. The CDR3 is CASSAGRGNEKLFF. The CDR3 DNA reads as TGTGCCAGCAGCGCGGGACGGGGAAATGAAAAACTGTTTTTT. The variable domain in full, with the rest retrieved from reference TRBV7-9 and TRBJ1-4, is DTGVSQNPRHKITKRGQNVTFRCDPISEHNRLYWYRQTLGQGPEFLTYFQNEAQLEKSRLLSDRFSAERPKGSFSTLEIQRTEQGDSAMYLCASSAGRGNEKLFFGSGTQLSVL.

This clonotype was recorded at least ten times. The genes are TRBV7-8 and TRBJ2-7; no definite D call. CDR1 and CDR2 (germline): SGHVS, FQNEAQ. V was shortened by 0 bases and J by 0 bases, with 9 bases between the two germline ends. The CDR3 consists of 15 residues. DNA for the CDR3: TGTGCCAGCAGCTTAGCGACCGACAACTCCTACGAGCAGTACTTC. Residues: CASSLATDNSYEQYF.

The chain links TRBV28 to TRBJ2-5, with a possible D match to TRBD1 (6 bases). The CDR3 is 13 amino acids. Germline V gene data show CDR1 as MDHEN and CDR2 as SYDVKM. V gave up 9 bases and J gave up 6 bases, with 17 bases separating them. This CDR3 reads CASEATGIKTQYF. CDR3 DNA: TGTGCCAGTGAGGCAACAGGGATAAAGACCCAGTACTTC.

A few counts support this clonotype. The V gene is TRBV27, the J gene TRBJ2-7; maybe TRBD2 (6 bases). The CDR3 sequence is 14 residues long. Trimming pared 5 bases from V and 1 base from J, leaving 12 bases between. Germline V gene sequence: CDR1 MNHEY, CDR2 SMNVEV (reference sequence). The CDR3 nucleotides read TGTGCCAGCAGTGGCGGGGAGTCTTCCTACGAGCAGTACTTC. Encoded protein: CASSGGESSYEQYF.

This sequence joins TRBV20-1 and TRBJ1-2, with D hard to call. Trimming took 6 bases from V and 4 from J, leaving 15 bases between them. Germline V CDR1 and CDR2: DFQATT, SNEGSKA (reference sequence). This CDR3 comprises 13 residues. The DNA for the CDR3 is TGCAGTGCCGTTCTTGACGTTAGCTATGGCTACACCTTC. It yields the protein CSAVLDVSYGYTF.

V and J are TRBV27 and TRBJ2-7, with 9 bases matching TRBD2. With the DNA end fitting TRBJ2-5 better, the J assignment may be wrong. From germline, CDR1 is MNHEY and CDR2 SMNVEV (reference sequence). The CDR3 sequence is 13 residues long. CDR3 protein: CASSGETSGTQYF. Written as DNA, the CDR3 is TGTGCCAGCAGTGGGGAGACTAGCGGGACCCAGTACTTC.

The chain carries TRBV27 and TRBJ2-5; 7 bases are shared with TRBD1. Trimming at V came to 2 bases and at J to 7 bases, leaving 16 bases not matched to a gene. The CDR3 contains 17 residues. Per germline, CDR1 MNHEY and CDR2 SMNVEV (reference sequence). The CDR3 loop is CASSLRLTGVGPGTQYF. CDR3 in DNA: TGTGCCAGCAGTTTACGGCTAACAGGGGTTGGGCCGGGGACCCAGTACTTC.

This clonotype appeared many times. The V and J genes are TRBV28 and TRBJ2-7; a weak D match, TRBD1 (6 bases). Trimming left V 2 bases short and J 2 bases short, with 16 bases between. CDR3 length: 16 residues. Germline V gene sequence: CDR1 MDHEN, CDR2 SYDVKM. CDR3 in DNA: TGTGCCAGCAGTTTAGGGGTCAGGGGACCTACCTACGAGCAGTACTTC. Translating it yields CASSLGVRGPTYEQYF.

This clonotype was picked up one time. A read error is possible here, since a much larger clone lies one base away. The chain carries TRBV7-2 and TRBJ1-3, with D possibly matching TRBD1 (6 bases). The CDR3 runs 15 residues. Per the germline V gene, CDR1 is SGHTA and CDR2 is FQGNSA. Trimming stripped 7 bases from V and 2 bases from J, with 15 bases between. CDR3 nucleotides: TGTGCCAGCAACGCACAGGGATTTGCTGGAAACACCATATATTTT. Translation: CASNAQGFAGNTIYF. Combining the CDR3 with reference TRBV7-2 and TRBJ1-3 gives the whole variable domain GAGVSQSPSNKVTEKGKDVELRCDPISGHTALYWYRQSLGQGLEFLIYFQGNSAPDKSGLPSDRFSAERTGGSVSTLTIQRTQQEDSAVYLCASNAQGFAGNTIYFGEGSWLTVV.

This clonotype was detected only a few times. The chain is built from TRBV4-1 and TRBJ2-7, with 9 positions matching TRBD2. The CDR3 contains 14 residues. V dropped 3 bases and J dropped 3; count of bases not matched to a gene: 3. Per the germline V gene, CDR1 is MGHRA and CDR2 is YSYEKL. CDR3 nucleotide sequence: TGCGCCAGCAGCCAGGATAGCGGGGGCTACGAGCAGTACTTC. Translated: CASSQDSGGYEQYF.

V is TRBV10-3 and J is TRBJ1-6; the D is unclear. Germline CDR1 and CDR2: ENHRY and SYGVKD. The CDR3 has 12 amino acids. V shed 4 bases and J shed 16 bases, with 14 bases lying between them. The CDR3 bases are TGTGCCATCAGTGGGAAACCACTGAGACTCCACTTT. Translating gives CAISGKPLRLHF.

Points on this clonotype: This may arise from a read error, as a much more abundant clone is one base away. The chain uses TRBV7-9 and TRBJ2-7, with a possible D match to TRBD2 (6 bases). CDR1 is SEHNR and CDR2 is FQNEAQ in the germline V gene (reference sequence). This CDR3 has 12 amino acids. V lost 3 bases and J lost 5, with 8 bases in between. The CDR3 bases are TGTGCCAGCAGCTTGGGGGAGGACGAGCAGTACTTC. Protein: CASSLGEDEQYF.

This rearrangement joins TRBV7-9 to TRBJ2-7; tentative D call: TRBD1 (6 bases). The CDR3 totals 18 residues. Germline loops: CDR1 SEHNR, CDR2 FQNEAQ (reference sequence). The V and J ends lost 1 base and 9 bases respectively, with 28 bases between them. CDR3 DNA: TGTGCCAGCAGCTTAGATCCCCTCCAAAGAGACAGGACCCTCGGGCAGTACTTC. It translates to CASSLDPLQRDRTLGQYF.

The chain uses TRBV7-6 and TRBJ2-7; 9 nucleotides line up with TRBD1. The CDR3 is 15 residues long. Germline CDR1 and CDR2: SGHVS and FNYEAQ. J gave up 6 bases and V 1 base, and 7 bases lay outside the gene matches. The CDR3 region is CASSLVGQGPGEQYF. For the CDR3, the DNA is TGTGCCAGCAGCTTAGTGGGACAGGGTCCGGGCGAGCAGTACTTC.

V is TRBV7-2 and J is TRBJ2-2; TRBD1 matches at 9 bases. The length of the CDR3 is 14 residues. The V and J ends lost 6 bases and 5 bases, in that order; junction bases with no gene match: 4. Per germline, CDR1 SGHTA and CDR2 FQGNSA. As DNA, the CDR3 is TGTGCCAGCAGACCACAGGGGGCGACCGGGGAGCTGTTTTTT. Translating it yields CASRPQGATGELFF.